This is a list of T cell receptor beta chains from one sample in a study of cytomegalovirus exposure and HLA in healthy donors. Profiling relied on immunoSEQ multiplex PCR, and the TCRdb table lists in-frame clones only, not all of them. This table has under 100,000 clones, nearly 70% appearing once. Sequenced: PBMCs. Receptors were obtained from a woman between 45 and 60 years old in good health and CMV-seropositive. CDR3s include the opening cysteine and the closing phenylalanine or tryptophan. Fields, in order: clone size, J gene, CDR3 length, D gene, V gene, CDR3 protein, CDR3 DNA. A D gene is named only where the DNA matches it firmly. Rows may omit the clone size; those that give it use once, few, many or a size class.

abundance: -
j_gene: TRBJ2-3
len: 16
d_gene: TRBD2
v_gene: TRBV9
CDR3aa: CASGGREGGLWDTQYF
CDR3nt: TGTGCCAGCGGTGGACGGGAGGGAGGGCTTTGGGATACGCAGTATTTT

abundance: -
j_gene: TRBJ1-5
len: 13
d_gene: -
v_gene: TRBV19
CDR3aa: CASSIQSNQPQHF
CDR3nt: TGTGCCAGTAGTATCCAGAGCAATCAGCCCCAGCATTTT

abundance: -
j_gene: TRBJ1-4
len: 15
d_gene: -
v_gene: TRBV5-1
CDR3aa: CASSLMGVAEEKLFF
CDR3nt: TGCGCCAGCAGCTTAATGGGGGTAGCGGAAGAAAAACTGTTTTTT

abundance: few
j_gene: TRBJ2-1
len: 14
d_gene: TRBD1
v_gene: TRBV5-6
CDR3aa: CASSSGQVYNEQFF
CDR3nt: TGTGCCAGCAGCTCGGGACAGGTTTACAATGAGCAGTTCTTC

abundance: -
j_gene: TRBJ1-2
len: 11
d_gene: -
v_gene: TRBV11-2
CDR3aa: CASSFRDGYTF
CDR3nt: TGTGCCAGCAGCTTCAGGGATGGCTACACCTTC

abundance: -
j_gene: TRBJ1-2
len: 15
d_gene: TRBD1
v_gene: TRBV6-1
CDR3aa: CASSSSGTGHYGYTF
CDR3nt: TGTGCCAGCAGTTCTTCCGGGACAGGGCACTATGGCTACACCTTC

abundance: -
j_gene: TRBJ2-2
len: 16
d_gene: -
v_gene: TRBV7-3
CDR3aa: CASSKRRVTNTGELFF
CDR3nt: TGTGCCAGCAGCAAACGCAGGGTAACGAACACCGGGGAGCTGTTTTTT

abundance: -
j_gene: TRBJ2-7
len: 17
d_gene: -
v_gene: TRBV19
CDR3aa: CASSIALKGGGTYEQYF
CDR3nt: TGTGCCAGTAGTATAGCCCTCAAGGGAGGAGGAACCTACGAGCAGTACTTC

abundance: -
j_gene: TRBJ1-4
len: 14
d_gene: -
v_gene: TRBV4-2
CDR3aa: CASSQPPVNEKLFF
CDR3nt: TGTGCCAGCAGCCAACCCCCCGTTAATGAAAAACTGTTTTTT

abundance: once
j_gene: TRBJ2-1
len: 14
d_gene: TRBD1
v_gene: TRBV28
CDR3aa: CASSWTGDNNEQFF
CDR3nt: TGTGCCAGCAGTTGGACAGGGGATAACAATGAGCAGTTCTTC

abundance: -
j_gene: TRBJ2-3
len: 13
d_gene: -
v_gene: TRBV6-5
CDR3aa: CASSYFGTDTQYF
CDR3nt: TGTGCCAGCAGTTACTTCGGGACAGATACGCAGTATTTT

abundance: -
j_gene: TRBJ2-5
len: 16
d_gene: TRBD2
v_gene: TRBV5-1
CDR3aa: CASNKIGSGVQETQYF
CDR3nt: TGCGCCAGCAACAAAATCGGTAGCGGGGTTCAAGAGACCCAGTACTTC

abundance: -
j_gene: TRBJ2-5
len: 14
d_gene: TRBD1
v_gene: TRBV30
CDR3aa: CAWSMDRKQETQYF
CDR3nt: TGTGCCTGGAGCATGGACAGGAAGCAAGAGACCCAGTACTTC

abundance: -
j_gene: TRBJ1-4
len: 15
d_gene: -
v_gene: TRBV5-1
CDR3aa: CASSLESATNEKLFF
CDR3nt: TGCGCCAGCAGCTTGGAGTCAGCAACTAATGAAAAACTGTTTTTT

abundance: -
j_gene: TRBJ2-5
len: 14
d_gene: -
v_gene: TRBV25-1
CDR3aa: CASSGLVRQETQYF
CDR3nt: TGTGCCAGCTCGGGTCTAGTCCGCCAAGAGACCCAGTACTTC

abundance: -
j_gene: TRBJ2-1
len: 14
d_gene: TRBD2
v_gene: TRBV18
CDR3aa: CASSRLAGVNEQFF
CDR3nt: TGTGCCAGCTCAAGGCTAGCGGGAGTCAATGAGCAGTTCTTC

abundance: -
j_gene: TRBJ1-5
len: 14
d_gene: -
v_gene: TRBV28
CDR3aa: CASSRGGRYQPQHF
CDR3nt: TGTGCCAGCAGTAGAGGAGGGCGTTATCAGCCCCAGCATTTT

abundance: -
j_gene: TRBJ1-1
len: 15
d_gene: TRBD1
v_gene: TRBV7-2
CDR3aa: CASIPRGFMDTEAFF
CDR3nt: TGTGCCAGCATCCCCAGGGGGTTTATGGACACTGAAGCTTTCTTT

abundance: -
j_gene: TRBJ2-7
len: 13
d_gene: TRBD1
v_gene: TRBV18
CDR3aa: CASAGTGGNEQYF
CDR3nt: TGTGCCAGCGCCGGGACAGGGGGCAACGAGCAGTACTTC

abundance: -
j_gene: TRBJ2-1
len: 12
d_gene: -
v_gene: TRBV5-6
CDR3aa: CASSPRGRMAFF
CDR3nt: TGTGCCAGCAGCCCCAGGGGTCGAATGGCTTTCTTC

abundance: once
j_gene: TRBJ2-3
len: 16
d_gene: TRBD2
v_gene: TRBV19
CDR3aa: CASSPGLAGGTDTQYF
CDR3nt: TGTGCCAGTAGTCCGGGACTAGCGGGGGGCACAGATACGCAGTATTTT

abundance: -
j_gene: TRBJ2-2
len: 15
d_gene: TRBD2
v_gene: TRBV2
CDR3aa: CASMGAGGPTGELFF
CDR3nt: TGTGCCAGCATGGGAGCGGGAGGACCCACCGGGGAGCTGTTTTTT

abundance: -
j_gene: TRBJ2-1
len: 13
d_gene: -
v_gene: TRBV7-9
CDR3aa: CAGSFGGYNEQFF
CDR3nt: TGTGCCGGCAGCTTCGGGGGATACAATGAGCAGTTCTTC

abundance: few
j_gene: TRBJ2-7
len: 21
d_gene: TRBD1
v_gene: TRBV28
CDR3aa: CASSLGRPRTGPQRAAYEQYF
CDR3nt: TGTGCCAGCAGTCTAGGGAGGCCCCGGACAGGGCCACAGCGGGCAGCCTACGAGCAGTACTTC

abundance: few
j_gene: TRBJ2-3
len: 17
d_gene: TRBD2
v_gene: TRBV4-1
CDR3aa: CASSQELAGYIPDTQYF
CDR3nt: TGCGCCAGCAGCCAAGAGCTAGCGGGATACATTCCAGATACGCAGTATTTT

abundance: -
j_gene: TRBJ2-1
len: 11
d_gene: -
v_gene: TRBV20-1
CDR3aa: CRASKHNEQFF
CDR3nt: TGCAGAGCTAGTAAGCACAATGAGCAGTTCTTC

abundance: -
j_gene: TRBJ2-3
len: 16
d_gene: TRBD2
v_gene: TRBV28
CDR3aa: CASSRGLAGVSDTQYF
CDR3nt: TGTGCCAGCAGCCGTGGACTAGCGGGAGTTTCAGATACGCAGTATTTT

abundance: few
j_gene: TRBJ1-1
len: 14
d_gene: -
v_gene: TRBV19
CDR3aa: CASSMGRRDTEAFF
CDR3nt: TGTGCCAGTAGTATGGGCAGGAGGGACACTGAAGCTTTCTTT

abundance: -
j_gene: TRBJ2-3
len: 16
d_gene: -
v_gene: TRBV27
CDR3aa: CASSPNPLANTDTQYF
CDR3nt: TGTGCCAGCAGTCCAAACCCTCTAGCGAACACAGATACGCAGTATTTT

abundance: -
j_gene: TRBJ2-3
len: 12
d_gene: TRBD1
v_gene: TRBV19
CDR3aa: CASRDRADTQYF
CDR3nt: TGTGCCAGTAGAGACAGGGCAGATACGCAGTATTTT

abundance: many
j_gene: TRBJ2-1
len: 15
d_gene: TRBD2
v_gene: TRBV10-2
CDR3aa: CASYMGLAGANEQFF
CDR3nt: TGCGCCAGCTATATGGGACTAGCGGGAGCCAATGAGCAGTTCTTC

abundance: -
j_gene: TRBJ2-7
len: 15
d_gene: TRBD1
v_gene: TRBV19
CDR3aa: CASSITRDRVYEQYF
CDR3nt: TGTGCCAGTAGTATAACCCGGGACAGGGTTTACGAGCAGTACTTC

abundance: -
j_gene: TRBJ2-1
len: 14
d_gene: TRBD1
v_gene: TRBV29-1
CDR3aa: CSVESGQGWGEQFF
CDR3nt: TGCAGCGTTGAAAGTGGACAGGGGTGGGGTGAGCAGTTCTTC

abundance: -
j_gene: TRBJ2-5
len: 16
d_gene: TRBD1
v_gene: TRBV11-2
CDR3aa: CASSLDGAGGSGEQYF
CDR3nt: TGTGCCAGCAGCTTAGACGGGGCAGGGGGATCCGGGGAGCAGTACTTC

abundance: -
j_gene: TRBJ2-7
len: 15
d_gene: TRBD2
v_gene: TRBV4-1
CDR3aa: CASSQPWGRAGEQYF
CDR3nt: TGCGCCAGCAGCCAACCGTGGGGGAGGGCAGGCGAGCAGTACTTC

abundance: -
j_gene: TRBJ2-1
len: 14
d_gene: TRBD1
v_gene: TRBV4-1
CDR3aa: CASSQDRTGDEQFF
CDR3nt: TGCGCCAGTAGCCAAGATAGAACAGGGGATGAGCAGTTCTTC

abundance: few
j_gene: TRBJ2-1
len: 15
d_gene: -
v_gene: TRBV19
CDR3aa: CASSIGNREGNEQFF
CDR3nt: TGTGCCAGTAGTATAGGGAACAGGGAGGGGAATGAGCAGTTCTTC